This T cell receptor (beta chain) was recovered during a study of beta chain features in type 1 diabetes. CDR3 length: 16 amino acids. The ends lost 3 bases at V and 4 bases at J; junction bases unmatched: 12. Germline V gene sequence: CDR1 SGHNT, CDR2 YYREEE (reference sequence). This clone appeared a few times. Sequenced material consisted of expressed TCRB transcripts (all of the isolated RNA was reverse transcribed). Repertoires were generated with immunoSEQ multiplex PCR, while TCRdb's copy carries only in-frame clones and drops some. The profile shows 120,000 to 150,000 clones, less than 9% of them singletons.

This sequence originates from a woman aged 25-40 years in good health. Sequenced input: central memory CD4+ T cells from blood. The chain carries TRBV5-4 and TRBJ2-7, with 8 bases identical to TRBD2. In nucleotides, the CDR3 is TGTGCCAGCAGCTGGTGGGGGACGGGAGGGGGATACGAGCAGTACTTC. This translates into CASSWWGTGGGYEQYF.